The clone carrying this T cell receptor (beta chain) has just one count. Produced via immunoSEQ multiplex PCR; TCRdb's table is partial and in-frame only. The sample lists 100,000 to 150,000 clones; approximately 90% were seen once. The trim removed 2 bases at V and 6 bases at J, leaving 9 bases unmatched. The CDR3 runs 16 residues. Germline lookup yields CDR1 SGHTA and CDR2 FQGNSA. The data were obtained in a study of cytomegalovirus exposure and HLA in healthy donors. This receptor was obtained from a man between 18 and 29 years old in good health and CMV-seropositive. The chain links TRBV7-2 to TRBJ2-1; 8 nucleotides align to TRBD2. The sequenced material came from PBMCs. The CDR3 loop is CASSLRSGLVFNEQFF. Here the CDR3 DNA reads TGTGCCAGCAGCTTACGGTCGGGACTAGTCTTCAATGAGCAGTTCTTC.